The 17 T cell receptor beta chains below were found in one sample sequenced in a study of T cells after posttransplantation cyclophosphamide. The repertoire was sequenced with immunoSEQ multiplex PCR; TCRdb's copy has only in-frame clones and lacks some. The sample lists under 25,000 clones, 65% to 75% occurring once. A marrow graft followed busulfan-fludarabine conditioning, with cyclophosphamide on days +3 and +4. Sequenced material: PBMCs, taken after an allogeneic stem cell transplant with post-transplant cyclophosphamide. The receptors come from a male patient between 25 and 39 years old who received an allogeneic stem cell transplant from a related donor, was CMV-positive, and had acute GVHD only. The T cells may come from the graft donor.

The rearrangement uses TRBV5-6 and TRBJ1-1, with D uncertain. CDR3 length: 14 residues. V was shortened by 0 bases and J by 3 bases, with 9 bases between the two germline ends. Germline CDR1 SGHDT, CDR2 YYEEEE. CDR3 amino acids: CASSLDSYYTEAFF. For the CDR3, the DNA is TGTGCCAGCAGCTTGGACAGTTACTACACTGAAGCTTTCTTT.

This clone was picked up one time. The chain recombines TRBV6-4 with TRBJ1-1, with TRBD1 matching over 7 bases. The germline gives CDR1 MRHNA, CDR2 SNTAGT. The V segment lost 3 bases and the J segment 1 base; nucleotides outside the gene matches: 2. The CDR3 length is 14 residues. In DNA, the CDR3 is TGTGCCAGCAGTGAACAGGGGAGGAACACTGAAGCTTTCTTT. Its translation is CASSEQGRNTEAFF.

The rearrangement joins TRBV6-5 to TRBJ2-7; TRBD2 agrees at 15 bases. CDR3 length: 14 residues. V gave up 7 bases and J gave up 6 bases; unmatched junction bases: 4. Germline CDR1 MNHEY, CDR2 SVGAGI. This CDR3 reads CASTSGLAGGEQYF. CDR3 in DNA: TGTGCCAGCACCTCGGGACTAGCGGGGGGCGAGCAGTACTTC.

V and J are TRBV6-6 and TRBJ1-5; maybe TRBD1 (5 bases). The germline gives CDR1 MNHNY, CDR2 SVGAGI (reference sequence). The CDR3 covers 14 residues. Trimming took 6 bases from V and 1 from J, leaving 10 bases between them. Here the CDR3 reads CASSLTASNQPQHF. In nucleotides, the CDR3 is TGTGCCAGCAGCTTGACAGCAAGCAATCAGCCCCAGCATTTT.

J is TRBJ2-3 and V is TRBV4-3, with D possibly being TRBD1 (6 bases). Germline V CDR1 and CDR2: LGHNA, YSLEER. V lost 1 base and J lost 0, with 14 bases in between. CDR3 length equals 17 residues. CDR3 in DNA: TGCGCCAGCAGCCAAGGGCCGGGACACAGGAGCACAGATACGCAGTATTTT. Protein sequence: CASSQGPGHRSTDTQYF.

The chain recombines TRBV28 with TRBJ2-7; 10 positions match TRBD2. Trimming removed 1 base from V and 12 bases from J; junction bases left unmatched: 9. Germline V gene sequence: CDR1 MDHEN, CDR2 SYDVKM. The CDR3 has 14 amino acids. The CDR3 sequence is CASSLLGYSGGTYF. The CDR3 coding sequence is TGTGCCAGCAGTTTATTGGGTTATAGCGGGGGGACGTACTTC.

This clone was found once. The CDR3 coding sequence is TGTGCCACCAGCAGCCTCGAGTTGGGGAGTTCCTACGAGCAGTACTTC. Its translation: CATSSLELGSSYEQYF. The chain links TRBV15 to TRBJ2-7, with D possibly matching TRBD2 (5 bases). V lost 3 bases, J lost 1 base, and 16 bases lay in between. Germline V gives CDR1 LNHNV, CDR2 YYDKDF (reference sequence). The CDR3 is made up of 16 amino acids. Full variable domain (missing parts from reference TRBV15 and TRBJ2-7): DAMVIQNPRYQVTQFGKPVTLSCSQTLNHNVMYWYQQKSSQAPKLLFHYYDKDFNNEADTPDNFQSRRPNTSFCFLDIRSPGLGDTAMYLCATSSLELGSSYEQYFGPGTRLTVT.

Remarks on this clone: The sample has other DNA sequences that encode this CDR3 too. The V call is TRBV6-5, the J call TRBJ2-3; 11 nucleotides line up with TRBD2. Germline trimming cut 6 bases from V and 3 bases from J; bases unmatched to any gene: 5. Germline-derived CDR1 and CDR2 are MNHEY and SVGAGI. This CDR3 is 15 amino acids long. CDR3 region: CASRTGLAGTDTQYF. As DNA, the CDR3 is TGTGCCAGCAGAACCGGACTAGCGGGTACAGATACGCAGTATTTT.

The V and J genes are TRBV21-1 and TRBJ2-3; TRBD2 is taken as the D call from the table, unchecked against the DNA. TRBV21-1 is a documented pseudogene. This CDR3 is 12 amino acids long. CDR3 sequence (DNA): TGTGCCAGCAGTCCTCTAGCAGATACGCAGTATTTT. It codes for CASSPLADTQYF.

V usage is TRBV2 and J usage is TRBJ2-5, with D perhaps matching TRBD1 (6 bases). Germline-derived CDR1 and CDR2 are SNHLY and FYNNEI. This CDR3 is 15 amino acids long. The ends were cut back, 7 bases at V and 0 bases at J, with 15 bases in the middle. The DNA of the CDR3 is TGTGCCAGCAAATCGGTCAGGGGCGACCAAGAGACCCAGTACTTC. Its translation is CASKSVRGDQETQYF.

The chain is built from TRBV4-2 and TRBJ1-2; 7 bases match TRBD1. Per germline, CDR1 LGHNA and CDR2 YNFKEQ. The CDR3 consists of 15 residues. The junction had 4 bases not matched to a gene; V was cut back by 1 base and J by 2 bases. The CDR3, as DNA: TGTGCCAGCAGCCAAGCCCAGGGGGAGAACTATGGCTACACCTTC. The encoded protein is CASSQAQGENYGYTF.

This chain connects TRBV4-3 to TRBJ2-1; D is unclear. With 2 bases removed from V and 4 bases from J, the gap between germline ends came to 6 bases. CDR1 and CDR2 from the germline V gene are LGHNA and YSLEER. CDR3 length: 13 amino acids. CDR3: CASSQFQYNEQFF. The DNA of the CDR3 is TGCGCCAGCAGCCAATTCCAGTACAATGAGCAGTTCTTC.

This clone appeared a few times. V and J are TRBV4-2 and TRBJ1-2; a possible D gene is TRBD1 (6 bases). The germline V and J ends were trimmed by 2 bases and 8 bases, with 9 bases remaining between them. This CDR3 region has 12 residues. Looked up from germline, CDR1 is LGHNA and CDR2 is YNFKEQ. The DNA of the CDR3 is TGTGCCAGCAGCCAAAGACAGGAAGGCTACACCTTC. It translates to CASSQRQEGYTF.

The CDR3 coding sequence is TGTGCCAGCAGTGAAGTGGGAGGATTAATCTCCTACGAGCAGTACTTC. This translates into CASSEVGGLISYEQYF. The chain joins TRBV6-1 to TRBJ2-7, with TRBD2 as a possible D gene (6 bases). Looked up from germline, CDR1 is MNHNS and CDR2 is SASEGT. The CDR3 runs to 16 residues. V lost 1 base and J 0 bases, leaving 13 bases between the germline ends.

This clone was seen only a few times. J is TRBJ2-2 and V is TRBV18, with 8 bases fitting TRBD1. This CDR3 is built from 15 residues. V lost 6 bases, J lost 7 bases, and 10 bases stayed unmatched. Per germline, CDR1 KGHSH and CDR2 LQKENI. CDR3 in amino acids: CASSLRTGGNGELFF. CDR3 DNA: TGTGCCAGCTCCCTTCGAACAGGGGGAAACGGGGAGCTGTTTTTT. Using reference TRBV18 and TRBJ2-2 for the parts outside the CDR3, the full variable domain is NAGVMQNPRHLVRRRGQEARLRCSPMKGHSHVYWYRQLPEEGLKFMVYLQKENIIDESGMPKERFSAEFPKEGPSILRIQQVVRGDSAAYFCASSLRTGGNGELFFGEGSRLTVL.

This clone occurred once. The chain uses TRBV2 and TRBJ2-2; possible D gene TRBD2, 5 bases. Germline V gives CDR1 SNHLY, CDR2 FYNNEI. V shed 6 bases and J shed 4 bases, with 9 bases lying between them. The CDR3 has 13 residues. The CDR3: CASSFRGTGELFF. In DNA form, the CDR3 reads TGTGCCAGCAGCTTTCGGGGCACCGGGGAGCTGTTTTTT.

Written as DNA, the CDR3 is TGCGCCAGCAGCTTGGATGCTAGCGGGGGAGGGAATGAGCAGTTCTTC. This codes for CASSLDASGGGNEQFF. The chain has TRBV5-1 and TRBJ2-1; 10 bases line up with TRBD2. With 0 bases clipped from V and 7 bases from J, the junction kept 7 bases outside the gene matches. CDR3 size: 16 residues. Germline V gene sequence: CDR1 SGHRS, CDR2 YFSETQ. Using reference TRBV5-1 and TRBJ2-1 for the parts outside the CDR3, the full variable domain is KAGVTQTPRYLIKTRGQQVTLSCSPISGHRSVSWYQQTPGQGLQFLFEYFSETQRNKGNFPGRFSGRQFSNSRSEMNVSTLELGDSALYLCASSLDASGGGNEQFFGPGTRLTVL.